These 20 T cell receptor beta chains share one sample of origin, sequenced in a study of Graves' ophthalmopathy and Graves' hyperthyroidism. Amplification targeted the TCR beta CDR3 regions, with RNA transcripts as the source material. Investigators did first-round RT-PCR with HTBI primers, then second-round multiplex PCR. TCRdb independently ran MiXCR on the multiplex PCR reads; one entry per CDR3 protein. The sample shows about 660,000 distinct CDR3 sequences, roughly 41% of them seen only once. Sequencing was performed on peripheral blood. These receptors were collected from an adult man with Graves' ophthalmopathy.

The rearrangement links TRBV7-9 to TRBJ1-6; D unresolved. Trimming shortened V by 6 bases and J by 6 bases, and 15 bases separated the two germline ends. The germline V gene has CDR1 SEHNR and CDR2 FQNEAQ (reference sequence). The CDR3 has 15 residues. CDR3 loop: CASSLPAPGNSPLHF. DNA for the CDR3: TGTGCCAGCAGTTTACCAGCTCCGGGTAATTCACCCCTCCACTTT.

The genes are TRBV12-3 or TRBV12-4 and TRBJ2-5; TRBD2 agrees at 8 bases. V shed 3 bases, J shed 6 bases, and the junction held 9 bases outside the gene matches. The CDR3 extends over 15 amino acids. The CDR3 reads CASSLESGGPKTQYF. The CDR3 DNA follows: TGTGCCAGCAGTTTGGAGTCGGGGGGGCCGAAGACCCAGTACTTC.

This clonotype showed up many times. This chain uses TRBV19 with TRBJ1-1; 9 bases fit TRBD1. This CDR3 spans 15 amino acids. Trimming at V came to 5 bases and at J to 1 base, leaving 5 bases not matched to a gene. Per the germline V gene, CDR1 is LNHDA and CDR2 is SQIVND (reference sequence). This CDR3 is CASSPRGQGNTEAFF. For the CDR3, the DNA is TGTGCCAGTAGTCCGCGGGGACAGGGGAACACTGAAGCTTTCTTT.

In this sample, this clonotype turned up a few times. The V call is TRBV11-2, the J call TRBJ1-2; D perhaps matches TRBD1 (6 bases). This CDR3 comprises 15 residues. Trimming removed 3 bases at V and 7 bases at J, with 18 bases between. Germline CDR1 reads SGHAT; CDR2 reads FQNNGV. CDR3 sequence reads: CASSFNYGGAGGYTF. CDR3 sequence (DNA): TGTGCCAGCAGCTTCAATTATGGGGGGGCGGGTGGCTACACCTTC.

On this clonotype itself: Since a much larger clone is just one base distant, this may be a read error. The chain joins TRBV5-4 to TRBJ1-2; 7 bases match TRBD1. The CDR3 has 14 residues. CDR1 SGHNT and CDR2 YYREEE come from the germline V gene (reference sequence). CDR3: CASSDNRGGYGHTF. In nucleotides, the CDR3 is TGTGCCAGCAGCGACAACAGGGGCGGGTATGGCCACACCTTC. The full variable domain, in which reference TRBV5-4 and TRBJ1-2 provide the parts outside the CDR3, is ETGVTQSPTHLIKTRGQQVTLRCSSQSGHNTVSWYQQALGQGPQFIFQYYREEENGRGNFPPRFSGLQFPNYSSELNVNALELDDSALYLCASSDNRGGYGHTFGSGTRLTVV.

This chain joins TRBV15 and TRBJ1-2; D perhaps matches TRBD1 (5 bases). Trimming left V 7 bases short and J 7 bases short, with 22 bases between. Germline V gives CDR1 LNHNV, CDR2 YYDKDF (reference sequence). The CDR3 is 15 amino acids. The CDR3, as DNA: TGTGCCACCACCAGTCGTGGTAAAGGGGTTCGTGGCTACACCTTC. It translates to CATTSRGKGVRGYTF.

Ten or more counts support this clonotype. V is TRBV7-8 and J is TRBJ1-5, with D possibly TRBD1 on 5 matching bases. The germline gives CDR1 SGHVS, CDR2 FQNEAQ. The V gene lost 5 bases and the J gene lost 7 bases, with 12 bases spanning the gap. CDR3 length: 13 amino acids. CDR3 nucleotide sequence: TGTGCCAGCAGCCCGCGGTCAGGGCAGCCCCAGCATTTT. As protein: CASSPRSGQPQHF.

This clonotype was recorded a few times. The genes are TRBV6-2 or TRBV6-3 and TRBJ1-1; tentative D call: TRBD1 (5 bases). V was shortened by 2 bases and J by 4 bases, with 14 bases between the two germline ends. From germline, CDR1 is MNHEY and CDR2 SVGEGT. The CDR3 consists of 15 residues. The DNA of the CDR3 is TGTGCCAGCAGTTACATTAGGGGCGAAGGCACTGAAGCTTTCTTT. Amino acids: CASSYIRGEGTEAFF.

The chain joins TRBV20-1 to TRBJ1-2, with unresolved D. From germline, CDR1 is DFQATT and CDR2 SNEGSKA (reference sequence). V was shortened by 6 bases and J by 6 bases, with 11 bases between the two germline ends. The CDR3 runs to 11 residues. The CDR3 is CSAVNADGYTF. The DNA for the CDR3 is TGCAGTGCAGTGAACGCTGATGGCTACACCTTC.

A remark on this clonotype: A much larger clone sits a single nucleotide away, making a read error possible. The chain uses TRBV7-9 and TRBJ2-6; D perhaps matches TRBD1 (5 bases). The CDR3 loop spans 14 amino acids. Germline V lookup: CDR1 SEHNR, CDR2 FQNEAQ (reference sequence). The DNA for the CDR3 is TGTGCCAGCAGTTTCCTCACTGGGGCCAACGTCCAGACTTTC. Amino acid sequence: CASSFLTGANVQTF. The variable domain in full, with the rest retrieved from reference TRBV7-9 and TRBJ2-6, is DTGVSQNPRHKITKRGQNVTFRCDPISEHNRLYWYRQTLGQGPEFLTYFQNEAQLEKSRLLSDRFSAERPKGSFSTLEIQRTEQGDSAMYLCASSFLTGANVQTFGAGSRLTVL.

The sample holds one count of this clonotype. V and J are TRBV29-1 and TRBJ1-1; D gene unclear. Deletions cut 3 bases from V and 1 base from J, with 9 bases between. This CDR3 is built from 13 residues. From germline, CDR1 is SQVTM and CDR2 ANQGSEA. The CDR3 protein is CSVEFRGNTEAFF. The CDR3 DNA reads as TGCAGCGTTGAGTTCCGGGGGAACACTGAAGCTTTCTTT.

The CDR3 nucleotides read TGTGCCATCAGTGTAGGAGGGACGGATTCACCCCTCCACTTT. Its translation: CAISVGGTDSPLHF. The chain joins TRBV10-3 to TRBJ1-6; tentatively, D is TRBD1 (5 bases). This CDR3 spans 14 amino acids. Trimming left V 4 bases short and J 8 bases short, with 12 bases between. Germline loops: CDR1 ENHRY, CDR2 SYGVKD.

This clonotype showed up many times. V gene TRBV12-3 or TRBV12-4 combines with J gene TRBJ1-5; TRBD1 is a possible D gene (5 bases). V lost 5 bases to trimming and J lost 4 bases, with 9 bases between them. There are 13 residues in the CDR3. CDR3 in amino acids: CASSRGANQPQHF. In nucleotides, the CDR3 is TGTGCCAGCAGTCGTGGGGCAAATCAGCCCCAGCATTTT.

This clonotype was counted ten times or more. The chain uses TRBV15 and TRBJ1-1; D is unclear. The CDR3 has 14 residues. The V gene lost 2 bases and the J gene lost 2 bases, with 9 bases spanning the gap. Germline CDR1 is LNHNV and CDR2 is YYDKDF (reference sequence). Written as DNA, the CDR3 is TGTGCCACCAGCAGACTAGGACCTAACACTGAAGCTTTCTTT. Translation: CATSRLGPNTEAFF.

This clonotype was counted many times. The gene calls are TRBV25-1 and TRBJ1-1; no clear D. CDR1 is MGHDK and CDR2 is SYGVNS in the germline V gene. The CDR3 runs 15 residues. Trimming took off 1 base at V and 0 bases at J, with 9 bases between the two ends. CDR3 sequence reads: CASSELGYMNTEAFF. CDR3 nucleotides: TGTGCCAGCAGTGAATTGGGCTATATGAACACTGAAGCTTTCTTT.

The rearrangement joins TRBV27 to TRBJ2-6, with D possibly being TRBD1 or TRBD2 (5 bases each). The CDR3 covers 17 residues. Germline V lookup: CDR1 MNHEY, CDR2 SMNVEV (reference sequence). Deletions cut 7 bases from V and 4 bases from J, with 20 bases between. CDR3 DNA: TGTGCCAGCACCGACATAAGAGGGGTTATGGGGGCCAACGTCCTGACTTTC. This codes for CASTDIRGVMGANVLTF.

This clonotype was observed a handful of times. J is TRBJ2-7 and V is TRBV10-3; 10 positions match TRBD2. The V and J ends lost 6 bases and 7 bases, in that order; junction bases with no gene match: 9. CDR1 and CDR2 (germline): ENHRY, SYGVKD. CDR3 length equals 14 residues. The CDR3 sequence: CAIRALAGDLEQYF. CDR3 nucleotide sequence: TGTGCCATCAGGGCGCTAGCGGGGGACCTTGAGCAGTACTTC.

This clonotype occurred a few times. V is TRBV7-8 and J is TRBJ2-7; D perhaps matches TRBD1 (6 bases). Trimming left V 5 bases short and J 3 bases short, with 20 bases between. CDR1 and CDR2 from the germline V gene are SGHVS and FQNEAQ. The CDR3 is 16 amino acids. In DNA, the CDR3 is TGTGCCAGCAGCCAAGATCGAAGGAAAGGGGGCTACGAGCAGTACTTC. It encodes CASSQDRRKGGYEQYF.

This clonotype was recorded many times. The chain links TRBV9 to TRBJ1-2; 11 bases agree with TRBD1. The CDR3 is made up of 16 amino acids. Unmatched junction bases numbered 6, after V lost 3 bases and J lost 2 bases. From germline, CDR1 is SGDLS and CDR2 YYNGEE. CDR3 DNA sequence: TGTGCCAGCAGCGAGGGACAGGGGGGACCCAACTATGGCTACACCTTC. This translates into CASSEGQGGPNYGYTF.

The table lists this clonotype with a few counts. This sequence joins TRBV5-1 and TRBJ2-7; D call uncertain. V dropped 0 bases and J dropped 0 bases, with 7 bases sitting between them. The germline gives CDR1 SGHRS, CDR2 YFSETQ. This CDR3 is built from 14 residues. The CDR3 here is CASSLVRYSYEQYF. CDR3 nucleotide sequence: TGCGCCAGCAGCTTGGTACGGTACTCCTACGAGCAGTACTTC.